Shown below are 10 T cell receptor beta chains from a single sample sequenced in a study of metastatic and nonmetastatic thyroid tumors. The entire patient cohort was treatment-naive prior to thyroid surgery. MiXCR reprocessed the PCR reads for TCRdb. The table includes tens of thousands of clones, 13% detected once. The source material was blood. The origin of the receptors is a female donor with papillary thyroid cancer or a benign thyroid nodule (not recorded which). Some clones in this sample may be carry-over from other donors' samples.

By sample share, this clone is medium-sized. The J gene is TRBJ2-7, the V gene TRBV13, with TRBD2 identical over 8 bases. The CDR3 loop spans 17 amino acids. V lost 5 bases, J lost 2 bases, and 14 bases stayed unmatched. Germline assignment: CDR1 PRHDT and CDR2 FYEKMQ (reference sequence). Written as DNA, the CDR3 is TGTGCCAGCAGCCCCAGGTCCGGGACTAGGAGCCCCTACGAGCAGTACTTC. Amino acids: CASSPRSGTRSPYEQYF.

This clone appeared many times. The genes are TRBV28 and TRBJ1-5; perhaps TRBD1 as D (5 bases). This CDR3 contains 13 residues. Germline V gene data show CDR1 as MDHEN and CDR2 as SYDVKM. With 7 bases removed from V and 11 bases from J, the gap between germline ends came to 18 bases. As DNA, the CDR3 is TGTGCCAGCACCCCCGGGACCGTCCTGTCCCAGCATTTT. Protein product: CASTPGTVLSQHF.

This clone is labeled as medium-sized. This chain uses TRBV6-2 or TRBV6-3 with TRBJ2-7, with 8 bases that match TRBD2. The CDR3 runs to 14 residues. Germline V gives CDR1 MNHEY, CDR2 SVGEGT. Trimming at V came to 7 bases and at J to 6 bases, leaving 11 bases not matched to a gene. This CDR3 is CASIGRGVELEQYF. The DNA for the CDR3 is TGTGCCAGCATCGGGAGGGGAGTCGAGCTCGAGCAGTACTTC.

This clone was seen repeatedly, ten times or more. The CDR3 loop is CASSIRGLAGEGETDTQYF. The CDR3 coding sequence is TGTGCCAGTAGTATAAGAGGACTAGCGGGAGAGGGGGAGACAGATACGCAGTATTTT. The chain is built from TRBV19 and TRBJ2-3; 13 bases agree with TRBD2. Germline assignment: CDR1 LNHDA and CDR2 SQIVND (reference sequence). V was pared by 2 bases and J by 3 bases, with 11 bases of the junction left unmatched. This CDR3 has 19 residues.

This clone was observed many times. The chain uses TRBV6-5 and TRBJ2-1, with D perhaps TRBD2 (5 bases). The CDR3 has 14 residues. V lost 3 bases and J 4 bases, leaving 10 bases between the germline ends. CDR1 and CDR2 (germline): MNHEY, SVGAGI. The CDR3 nucleotides read TGTGCCAGCAGTTATGGCGGGTGGTACAATGAGCAGTTCTTC. The encoded protein is CASSYGGWYNEQFF.

This clone rates as medium-sized (0.01 to 0.1%). This CDR3 is CAWSVGPNTIYF. Written as DNA, the CDR3 is TGTGCCTGGAGTGTTGGGCCGAACACCATATATTTT. The chain links TRBV30 to TRBJ1-3, with unresolved D. The ends were cut back, 0 bases at V and 7 bases at J, with 7 bases in the middle. CDR3 length: 12 residues. Looked up from germline, CDR1 is GTSNPN and CDR2 is SVGIG (reference sequence).

The V call is TRBV6-2 or TRBV6-3, the J call TRBJ1-2; 11 bases match TRBD1. Germline V gene lookup returns CDR1 MNHEY and CDR2 SVGEGT. Trimming at V came to 7 bases and at J to 4 bases, leaving 8 bases not matched to a gene. The CDR3 length is 15 residues. This CDR3 reads CASMRGQGELYGYTF. The CDR3 region has the DNA TGTGCCAGCATGCGGGGACAGGGGGAACTCTATGGCTACACCTTC.

This clone was counted many times. The V call is TRBV5-1, the J call TRBJ1-2; a weak D match, TRBD1 (6 bases). Looked up from germline, CDR1 is SGHRS and CDR2 is YFSETQ. This CDR3 has 13 amino acids. V lost 6 bases, J lost 3 bases, and 12 bases lay in between. The CDR3 spells CASTGQRDYGYTF. The CDR3 bases are TGCGCCAGCACCGGACAGCGAGACTATGGCTACACCTTC.

This clone showed up many times. This rearrangement joins TRBV4-2 to TRBJ1-1; 8 positions agree with TRBD1. J gave up 1 base and V 5 bases, and 3 bases lay outside the gene matches. The CDR3 has 14 residues. Germline V gene data show CDR1 as LGHNA and CDR2 as YNFKEQ. DNA for the CDR3: TGTGCCAGCAGCTCCGGGACAGGGAACACTGAAGCTTTCTTT. Protein product: CASSSGTGNTEAFF.

This clone came up many times. The chain combines TRBV20-1 with TRBJ2-7; D unclear. The germline CDR1 and CDR2 sequences are DFQATT and SNEGSKA (reference sequence). The CDR3 totals 12 residues. Trimming removed 3 bases from V and 5 bases from J, with 11 bases in between. The CDR3: CSARDLKNEQYF. The CDR3 nucleotides are TGCAGTGCTAGGGACCTAAAAAACGAGCAGTACTTC.